This T cell receptor (beta chain) was retrieved from a study of neurological immune-mediated disorders. Per germline, CDR1 DFQATT and CDR2 SNEGSKA (reference sequence). This CDR3 is 13 amino acids long. This clonotype was seen ten or more times. Relative to the germline gene, one junction end is altered; a read error may explain this. Synthesis of cDNA used 5'RACE (with 10-nucleotide random UMIs). TCRdb re-analysed the 5' RACE reads in MiXCR, keeping a single row per CDR3 protein. The repertoire holds fewer than 25,000 distinct CDR3 sequences, with around 15% as singletons. The material sequenced was PBMCs. This sequence joins TRBV20-1 and TRBJ1-1, with D possibly matching TRBD1 (6 bases). The clonotype originates from a woman in her thirties or forties with HTLV-1-associated myelopathy (HAM/TSP). The CDR3 DNA sequence: TGCAGTGCTTCCCCGACAGGATACACTGAAGGTTTCTTT. Encoded protein: CSASPTGYTEGFF.